The 10 T cell receptor beta chains reported below all come from one sample, sequenced in a study of neurological immune-mediated disorders. TCRdb processed the 5' RACE reads anew with MiXCR; each CDR3 protein has one entry. The sample lists tens of thousands of distinct CDR3 sequences; 2.5% to 3% were seen once. The sequenced material came from PBMCs. These receptors originate from a woman aged 25-40 years with multiple sclerosis.

This clonotype was observed at least ten times. This chain joins TRBV20-1 and TRBJ1-1; 8 bases fit TRBD1. The germline gives CDR1 DFQATT, CDR2 SNEGSKA (reference sequence). The ends lost 5 bases at V and 5 bases at J; junction bases unmatched: 4. This CDR3 is 12 amino acids long. For the CDR3, the DNA is TGCAGTGCTCTACAGGGGGGGACTGAAGCTTTCTTT. Translation: CSALQGGTEAFF.

This clonotype was seen at least ten times. The genes are TRBV11-1 and TRBJ2-7; D is unresolved. This CDR3 has 12 amino acids. V was clipped by 5 bases and J by 2 bases, with 7 bases between them. From germline, CDR1 is SGHAT and CDR2 FQDESV (reference sequence). CDR3 DNA sequence: TGTGCCAGCAGCAGAGAACCCTACGAGCAGTACTTC. It codes for CASSREPYEQYF.

This clonotype was found many times. The V call is TRBV5-1, the J call TRBJ1-1; D is perhaps TRBD1 (6 bases). Germline-derived CDR1 and CDR2 are SGHRS and YFSETQ. The V and J ends lost 0 bases and 5 bases respectively, with 11 bases between them. The CDR3 extends over 14 amino acids. The CDR3 region has the DNA TGCGCCAGCAGCTTGGGACAGGCAATGACTGAAGCTTTCTTT. Translated, it gives CASSLGQAMTEAFF.

The sample holds many counts of this clonotype. J is TRBJ2-2 and V is TRBV24-1; 14 bases map to TRBD2. In germline, CDR1 is KGHDR, CDR2 SFDVKD. With V trimmed by 2 bases and J by 7 bases, 11 bases remained unmatched. The CDR3 runs to 19 residues. CDR3 residues: CATSDSSGTSGRIFGELFF. In DNA form, the CDR3 reads TGTGCCACCAGTGATTCGTCCGGGACTAGCGGGAGAATATTCGGGGAGCTGTTTTTT.

This clonotype was counted ten times or more. The chain links TRBV15 to TRBJ2-6; D uncertain. Trimming removed 0 bases from V and 1 base from J, with 4 bases in between. The CDR3 has 15 amino acids. Germline V gene data show CDR1 as LNHNV and CDR2 as YYDKDF (reference sequence). The CDR3 region is CATSRDASGANVLTF. In DNA form, the CDR3 reads TGTGCCACCAGCAGAGACGCTTCTGGGGCCAACGTCCTGACTTTC.

This clonotype was seen many times. The chain recombines TRBV12-3 or TRBV12-4 with TRBJ2-7, with 15 bases matching TRBD2. The CDR3 loop spans 18 amino acids. The J segment lost 0 bases and the V segment lost 6 bases, leaving 9 bases of the junction unmatched. In DNA form, the CDR3 reads TGTGCCAGCAGCTCGGGACTAGCGGGAGGTCCCCCCTCCTACGAGCAGTACTTC. This codes for CASSSGLAGGPPSYEQYF.

This clonotype has a count of ten or more. The chain combines TRBV24-1 with TRBJ1-3; D is unresolved. The CDR3 length is 15 residues. Germline values: CDR1 KGHDR, CDR2 SFDVKD. Trimming removed 3 bases at V and 0 bases at J, with 8 bases between. CDR3 coding DNA: TGTGCCACCAGTGATGGACGGACCTCTGGAAACACCATATATTTT. It is translated as CATSDGRTSGNTIYF.

This clonotype appeared many times. The chain recombines TRBV27 with TRBJ1-2; 9 bases align to TRBD1. The CDR3 contains 14 residues. With 2 bases clipped from V and 4 bases from J, the junction kept 2 bases outside the gene matches. Germline lookup yields CDR1 MNHEY and CDR2 SMNVEV (reference sequence). The CDR3 DNA sequence: TGTGCCAGCAGTTTAGGACAGGGGCTCTATGGCTACACCTTC. Its protein is CASSLGQGLYGYTF.

Many counts were recorded for this clonotype. The chain has TRBV7-2 and TRBJ2-5; 7 bases agree with TRBD2. From germline, CDR1 is SGHTA and CDR2 FQGNSA. Trimming at V came to 3 bases and at J to 2 bases, leaving 3 bases not matched to a gene. The CDR3 extends over 14 amino acids. CDR3 DNA sequence: TGTGCCAGCAGCTTCGGCGGGAGACAAGAGACCCAGTACTTC. It yields the protein CASSFGGRQETQYF. Full variable domain (outside the CDR3, taken from reference TRBV7-2 and TRBJ2-5): GAGVSQSPSNKVTEKGKDVELRCDPISGHTALYWYRQSLGQGLEFLIYFQGNSAPDKSGLPSDRFSAERTGGSVSTLTIQRTQQEDSAVYLCASSFGGRQETQYFGPGTRLLVL.

In this sample, this clonotype turned up many times. The V and J genes are TRBV20-1 and TRBJ2-5; TRBD1 is a possible D gene (6 bases). V was pared by 5 bases and J by 1 base, with 14 bases between. The CDR3 is 14 amino acids. Germline V gene lookup returns CDR1 DFQATT and CDR2 SNEGSKA (reference sequence). CDR3: CSALTGETQETQYF. DNA for the CDR3: TGCAGTGCTTTGACAGGAGAAACCCAAGAGACCCAGTACTTC.